This T cell receptor (beta chain) was captured by sequencing in a study of cytomegalovirus exposure and HLA in healthy donors (dated by TCRdb to about 2017). As for the study more broadly: An earlier analysis of 587 of the donors reported under 300 Gb of sequence data and 95 million to 120 million unique TCR beta sequences obtained from roughly 180 million T cells. Rather than using new phenotypic data, the later analysis identified candidate immune exposures from TCR beta sequences and from how often those sequences occurred across donors. To decide whether each TCR beta V gene segment behaved as functional or pseudogenic, an earlier analysis of some 570 of the donors relied on high-throughput TCR beta sequencing. Five DR-DQ haplotypes were handled as single units for association and clustering because linkage in the cohort was strong. Of the roughly 400 genotyped donors, about 80% fell in the genetic ancestry cluster associated with self-reported Caucasian donors. Donor age, sex, ethnicity and CMV serostatus were compiled together with the repertoire data. The study aimed to test whether cataloging public T cell receptors could reveal signatures of past pathogen exposure. A separate validation cohort of 100 to 150 different subjects was used in addition to the roughly 700-subject first cohort. Among 398 genotyped donors of the cohort, an average of approximately 240,000 unique TCR beta nucleotide sequences were sequenced per donor, around 18% of them non-productive. To study patterns of TCR occurrence, a later analysis re-analyzed previously published TCR beta repertoires from 600 to 750 donors and added high-resolution HLA genotyping. Class I and class II HLA loci were covered by the typing at four-digit resolution. High-throughput TCR immunosequencing, statistical association of individual TCRs with disease status, and machine learning were combined to predict cytomegalovirus infection status. Using immunosequencing, the study profiled T cell repertoires from about 610 subjects and related those repertoires to cytomegalovirus serostatus. Typing coverage varied by locus: roughly 620-640 donors for A, B, C, DRB1 and DQB1; approximately 560 for DQA1; 606 for DPA1; 400 to 480 for DPB1. About 280 gigabases of sequencing data and around 88 million unique TCR sequences made up an early release that covered approximately 620 HLA-typed donors. Genome-wide SNP genotypes for about 65% of the roughly 700 donors were used in a later genetic analysis, which treated that subset as a discovery cohort. All discovery cohort repertoires had been generated on a single sequencing platform.

On the study overall, not on this receptor specifically: Linkage disequilibrium might explain the correlated functional status among segregating V segments, but an unknown experimental factor could not be excluded. The study listed 150 to 200 TCR beta chains as associated with cytomegalovirus. A later analysis associated 16,951 TCR beta sequences with specific HLA alleles at a false discovery rate of 0.05. Because some donors lacked HLA typing at each locus, the association tests relied only on the typed subset. A later genetic analysis associated a missense DCLRE1C variant with V-gene and J-gene trimming of TCR beta chains, and an independent cohort replicated the association. In a later analysis, TCR association rates were found to vary across HLA loci, with the most associated TCRs seen for DRB1 alleles and the fewest for HLA-C alleles. In an earlier analysis of over 550 of the donors, most TCR beta V segments were observed in productive rearrangements about 87% or about 30% of the time, broadly matching IMGT annotations. In a later analysis, HLA-associated TCR beta chains were found to be more clonally expanded and to have lower generation probabilities than equally common non-associated chains. According to a later analysis, most CMV-associated TCR beta chains appeared to be HLA-restricted, and the HLA associations seemed to be driven largely by CMV exposure. Cytomegalovirus status was reported to be diagnosed by the classifier with high specificity and sensitivity in both the original and validation cohorts. A later analysis reported that several top co-occurrence clusters appeared linked to parvovirus B19, influenza, CMV and Epstein-Barr virus. According to a later genetic analysis, donors in an Asian-associated ancestry cluster had fewer N-insertions in productive TCRs than the roughly 660-donor mean. The authors suggested that the approach could potentially be generalized to other disease states and immunological phenotypes. A further reported finding was that TCR beta sequences accurately predicted the HLA-A and HLA-B alleles for most subjects in the first cohort. The sequencing pipeline was judged likely to have produced a cluster of highly shared sequence variants as a technical artifact. In this cohort, only TCR beta chains were sequenced, and detectable features were limited by the absence of alpha or paired-chain data. In vitro tests confirmed that three of the cytomegalovirus-associated TCR beta chains recognize cytomegalovirus antigens. Because the 87-base-pair reads could not distinguish some IMGT-functional V segments, including TRBV6-2 and TRBV6-3, those segments were excluded. Immune exposure information for the cohort was limited to CMV serostatus. Roughly uniform sequencing depth across donors was assumed in presence/absence analyses, although this assumption may not hold. Assigning TCR associations to individual alleles was difficult when HLA alleles, especially DR and DQ, strongly co-occurred. Most TCR sequences were observed very rarely across donors, whereas some public TCRs were present in many individuals. Seventeen rarely observed V segments, including chromosome 9 orphons, were excluded from the earlier analysis of some 590 of the donors because counts were too low.

The cohort comprised around 700 healthy bone marrow donors. At the time of sampling, all cohort members were nominally healthy, though unrecorded immune exposures were likely present. The donor tested CMV seronegative, placing the donor among the 350 to 400 seronegative members of the cohort. Each donor provided a peripheral blood sample, and peripheral blood mononuclear cells were used for TCR beta sequencing. Genomic DNA was extracted from the blood cell samples with the Qiagen DNeasy Blood Extraction Kit. At the junction V is shortened by 8 bases and J by 4 bases; bases outside the gene matches: 6. The CDR3 starts with the cysteine, ends with the phenylalanine, and has 13 residues. This entry keeps only the CDR3 DNA: 39 bases, framed from base 1. From a lookup of the germline V gene (reference sequence), CDR1 and CDR2 are MNHNY and SVGAGI. The library relied on the immunoSEQ multiplex PCR assay. For the multiplex PCR, a mixture combining 60 forward primers for TCR Vbeta segments and 13 reverse primers for TCR Jbeta segments was used. The CDR3 region of rearranged TCR beta genes was amplified from genomic DNA by a multiplex PCR assay. Amplified TCR beta libraries were sequenced as 87-base-pair reads on the Illumina HiSeq System. Per the original workflow: A later analysis counted about 76 million unique TCR beta chains across the 670 or so repertoires, and 9 million to 14 million of these chains were shared by at least two donors. A nearest-neighbor algorithm error-corrected the raw reads and collapsed the reads into unique sequences, merging closely related sequences to remove PCR and sequencing errors. V, D and J gene segments were assigned by aligning CDR3 sequences to IMGT reference sequences. Each retained sequence needed at least a six-nucleotide match to both a V gene segment and a J gene segment. A rearrangement was called productive if the CDR3 had no stop codons and remained in frame with V and J, and every other rearrangement was called non-productive. CDR3 was defined by IMGT convention, running from the second conserved V-encoded cysteine to the conserved J-encoded phenylalanine. In an earlier analysis of some 550 of the donors, sequences lacking an unambiguous match to a single V gene segment were excluded. In an earlier analysis of approximately 560 of the donors, a V segment was called functional when productive rearrangements were above 56.7%, and segregating when the standard deviation between donors exceeded 5%. A statistical classification framework was developed to diagnose cytomegalovirus status using the catalog of TCR beta chain sequences. V and J gene assignment, in a later analysis, came from comparing TCR nucleotide sequences with IMGT/GENE-DB human TR gene sequences. In a later analysis, CDR3 sequences and most-parsimonious VDJ recombination scenarios were assigned using the TCRdist pipeline. In a later analysis, each TCR beta chain was defined by its CDR3 amino acid sequence together with its V-gene family, and reads without a unique V-gene family were excluded. To address suspected cross-contamination and a sequencing artifact, a later analysis removed several hundred highly shared, low-generation-probability nucleotide sequences. For each public chain, a later analysis derived a clonal expansion index from normalized ranks of inferred template counts within each repertoire. In a later analysis, generation probabilities were computed with a VDJ recombination model fitted to out-of-frame rearrangements, and the resulting probabilities were checked against IGoR. In a later analysis, hypergeometric tests were used to score TCR-TCR, TCR-HLA and TCR-CMV co-occurrence, with a repertoire-size bias correction applied to TCR pairs. In a later analysis, false discovery rates were estimated by permuting HLA or CMV assignments 20 times. In a later analysis, co-occurring TCRs were grouped using DBSCAN, with TCRdist sequence similarity added in when clustering inside HLA-allele-positive subsets. Repertoires with fewer than 30,000 or more than 120,000 public chains, plus five repertoires with anomalous nucleotide sharing, were excluded from co-occurrence clustering. TCRdb provides this immuneACCESS table in a form limited to in-frame rearrangements. Some clones are lacking; in checked studies, under half of them reflect an unresolved V gene, and why the rest are absent is not known. V, J and clone size are taken as reported in that table, and D and trimming were inferred from the DNA itself. The sample records about 250,000 clones, roughly 91% of which are singletons. The ten largest clones capture about 1.7% of the sample.

This clone has just one count. Its antigen remains unidentified. There are no base qualities to consult, and no much larger clone falls within one base. This TCR came from a girl aged 2 to 9 in good health and CMV-seronegative. The sequence joins TRBV6-6 to TRBJ2-7; 9 bases in between match TRBD1. Sample: PBMCs. The nucleotides read TGTGCCAGCGCGGACAGGGGTATATACGAGCAGTACTTC. Translated, this gives CASADRGIYEQYF.